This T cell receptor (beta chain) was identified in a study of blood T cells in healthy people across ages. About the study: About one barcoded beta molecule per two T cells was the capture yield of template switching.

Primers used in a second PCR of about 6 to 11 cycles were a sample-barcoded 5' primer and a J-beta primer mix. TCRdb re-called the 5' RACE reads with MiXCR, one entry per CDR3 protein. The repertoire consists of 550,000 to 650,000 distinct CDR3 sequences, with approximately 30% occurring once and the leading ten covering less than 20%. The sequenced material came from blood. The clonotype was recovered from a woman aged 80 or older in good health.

CDR3 sequence reads: CASNLGQSWETQYF. CDR3 nucleotides: TGTGCCAGCAACCTAGGGCAGAGTTGGGAGACCCAGTACTTC. The V gene is TRBV7-2, the J gene TRBJ2-7; no clear D. The end of the DNA aligns better with TRBJ2-5, so the J call may be wrong. CDR1 is SGHTA and CDR2 is FQGNSA in the germline V gene. CDR3 length: 14 amino acids.